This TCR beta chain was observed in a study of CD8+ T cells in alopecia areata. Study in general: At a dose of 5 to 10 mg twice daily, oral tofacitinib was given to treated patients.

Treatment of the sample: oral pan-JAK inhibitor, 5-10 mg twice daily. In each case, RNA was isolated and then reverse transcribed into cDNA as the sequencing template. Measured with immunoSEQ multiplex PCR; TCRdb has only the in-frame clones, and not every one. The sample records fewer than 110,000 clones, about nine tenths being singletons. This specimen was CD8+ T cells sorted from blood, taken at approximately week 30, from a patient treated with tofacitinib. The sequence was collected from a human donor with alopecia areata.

The CDR3, as DNA: TGTGCCAGCAGTGATCGCGGGGCCCAATATGGCTACACCTTC. Its translation is CASSDRGAQYGYTF. The rearrangement links TRBV6-1 to TRBJ1-2; tentatively, D is TRBD1 (5 bases). V dropped 3 bases and J dropped 5 bases, with 13 bases sitting between them. The CDR3 covers 14 residues. Germline-derived CDR1 and CDR2 are MNHNS and SASEGT.